One and the same sample provided the 9 T cell receptor beta chains below, sequenced in a study of molecular identifiers for immune sequencing clone quantification. TCRdb analysed the PCR reads with MiXCR anew, one entry per CDR3 protein. The sample holds about 320,000 distinct CDR3 sequences, about 22% seen once. The sequenced material came from naive CD8+ T cells from blood, with Jurkat cell RNA spiked in. Documented subset: FACS-sorted CD8+CD4-CCR7+CD45RA+ naive T cells. These receptors all stem from a human donor in good health. Some libraries in this study had Jurkat cell RNA spiked in.

This clonotype came up a few times. This chain connects TRBV29-1 to TRBJ1-1; D gene unclear. The V gene lost 5 bases and the J gene lost 5 bases, with 15 bases spanning the gap. The CDR3 is made up of 13 amino acids. Germline V gives CDR1 SQVTM, CDR2 ANQGSEA. CDR3 DNA sequence: TGCAGCGTTAAGCCCGGGTCGACGACTGAAGCTTTCTTT. Protein: CSVKPGSTTEAFF.

This CDR3 reads CASSSPGQFNEKLFF. The CDR3 nucleotides are TGTGCCAGCAGCTCCCCGGGACAGTTTAATGAAAAACTGTTTTTT. The V and J genes are TRBV7-8 and TRBJ1-4; 7 positions agree with TRBD1. The CDR3 is made up of 15 amino acids. Germline values: CDR1 SGHVS, CDR2 FQNEAQ. The V and J ends lost 4 bases and 4 bases, in that order; junction bases with no gene match: 6. The complete variable domain, with remaining parts taken from reference TRBV7-8 and TRBJ1-4, reads GAGVSQSPRYKVAKRGQDVALRCDPISGHVSLFWYQQALGQGPEFLTYFQNEAQLDKSGLPSDRFFAERPEGSVSTLKIQRTQQEDSAVYLCASSSPGQFNEKLFFGSGTQLSVL.

The V and J genes are TRBV6-2 or TRBV6-3 and TRBJ2-3; 11 nucleotides agree with TRBD2. V trimming: 6 bases; J trimming: 2 bases; junction bases outside the gene matches: 4. Per the germline V gene, CDR1 is MNHEY and CDR2 is SVGEGT. The CDR3 is 15 residues long. CDR3 loop: CASRRLAGLTDTQYF. The CDR3 DNA reads TGTGCCAGCAGAAGACTAGCGGGACTCACAGATACGCAGTATTTT.

This clonotype came up a few times. The genes are TRBV30 and TRBJ2-3; TRBD2 matches at 15 bases. Germline V gene sequence: CDR1 GTSNPN, CDR2 SVGIG (reference sequence). The CDR3 covers 18 residues. V dropped 0 bases and J dropped 4; count of bases not matched to a gene: 8. The CDR3 reads CAWSVPPGLAGGPDTQYF. The CDR3 coding sequence is TGTGCCTGGAGTGTACCCCCGGGACTAGCGGGAGGTCCAGATACGCAGTATTTT.

A single count supports this clonotype. A much more abundant neighbour one base away suggests this may be a read error. J is TRBJ1-1 and V is TRBV7-9, with no clear D. CDR1 and CDR2 (germline): SEHNR, FQNEAQ (reference sequence). CDR3 size: 12 residues. The CDR3: CASSHLATEALF. CDR3 coding DNA: TGTGCCAGCAGCCATCTGGCCACTGAAGCTCTCTTT.

For this clonotype: This may stem from a read error, because a much larger clone lies one nucleotide away. This sequence joins TRBV7-9 and TRBJ1-1; D might be TRBD1 (6 bases). The CDR3 sequence is 14 residues long. V gave up 5 bases and J gave up 4 bases, with 14 bases separating them. Germline assignment: CDR1 SEHNR and CDR2 FQNEAQ (reference sequence). The CDR3 coding sequence is TGTGCCAGCAGCAAGGGGGACGGATTCACTGAAGCTTTCTTT. Its protein is CASSKGDGFTEAFF.

V gene TRBV11-2 combines with J gene TRBJ2-3; D is ambiguous. Trimming removed 2 bases from V and 2 bases from J, with 5 bases in between. This CDR3 is built from 13 residues. Germline CDR1 is SGHAT and CDR2 is FQNNGV. The CDR3 DNA is TGTGCCAGCAGCTTATGGGTCACAGATACGCAGTATTTT. It specifies CASSLWVTDTQYF.

This clonotype has ten or more counts. V and J are TRBV7-9 and TRBJ2-3; D uncertain. There are 16 residues in the CDR3. Per germline, CDR1 SEHNR and CDR2 FQNEAQ (reference sequence). V was shortened by 4 bases and J by 3 bases, with 17 bases between the two germline ends. This CDR3 reads CASSSLQTPETDTQYF. CDR3 coding DNA: TGTGCCAGCAGCTCCCTCCAGACTCCAGAGACAGATACGCAGTATTTT.

This clonotype appeared many times. This chain uses TRBV7-6 with TRBJ1-1; no firm D call. V was shortened by 0 bases and J by 0 bases, with 8 bases between the two germline ends. CDR1 is SGHVS and CDR2 is FNYEAQ in the germline V gene. CDR3 size: 15 residues. DNA of the CDR3: TGTGCCAGCAGCTTAGCGGCTGAGATGAACACTGAAGCTTTCTTT. It encodes CASSLAAEMNTEAFF.